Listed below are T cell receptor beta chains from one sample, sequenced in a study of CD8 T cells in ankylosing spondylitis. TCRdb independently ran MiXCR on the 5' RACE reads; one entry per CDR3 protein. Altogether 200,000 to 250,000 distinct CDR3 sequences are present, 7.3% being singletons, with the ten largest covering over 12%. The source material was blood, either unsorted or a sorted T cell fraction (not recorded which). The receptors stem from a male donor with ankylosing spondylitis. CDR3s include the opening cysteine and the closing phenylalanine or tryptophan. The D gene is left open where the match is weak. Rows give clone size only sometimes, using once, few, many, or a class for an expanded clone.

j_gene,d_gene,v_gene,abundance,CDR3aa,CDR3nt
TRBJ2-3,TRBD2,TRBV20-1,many,CSARPLAGVADTQYF,TGCAGTGCTAGACCCCTAGCGGGAGTCGCAGATACGCAGTATTTT
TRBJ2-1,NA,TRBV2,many,CASSGRERNEQFF,TGTGCCAGCAGTGGGCGGGAAAGGAATGAGCAGTTCTTC
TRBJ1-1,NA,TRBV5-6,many,CASSYSGSEAFF,TGTGCCAGCAGCTACTCAGGGAGTGAAGCTTTCTTT
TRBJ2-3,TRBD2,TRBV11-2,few,CASSLVASGRGDTQYF,TGTGCCAGCAGCTTAGTCGCTAGCGGGAGAGGAGATACGCAGTATTTT
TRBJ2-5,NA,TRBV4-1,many,CASSPPSDQETQYF,TGCGCCAGCAGCCCCCCTAGCGACCAAGAGACCCAGTACTTC
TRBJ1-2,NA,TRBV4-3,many,CASSQDRGYGYTF,TGCGCCAGCAGCCAAGATAGAGGGTATGGCTACACCTTC
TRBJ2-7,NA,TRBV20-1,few,CSARRGGGYEQYF,TGCAGTGCTAGACGAGGGGGAGGGTACGAGCAGTACTTC
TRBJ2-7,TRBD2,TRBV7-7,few,CASSSSSSGGHYEQYF,TGTGCCAGCAGCTCATCCTCTAGCGGGGGCCACTACGAGCAGTACTTC
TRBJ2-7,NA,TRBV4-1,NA,CASSQSGLDSYEQYF,TGCGCCAGCAGCCAATCGGGACTGGATTCCTACGAGCAGTACTTC
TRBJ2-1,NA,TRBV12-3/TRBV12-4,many,CASTSWQGTWRGLFF,TGTGCCAGCACCTCTTGGCAGGGAACGTGGCGGGGGCTTTTCTTC